This T cell receptor (beta chain) originates from a study of tumor-infiltrating lymphocytes in primary liver carcinoma. This CDR3 has 16 residues. Germline assignment: CDR1 SEHNR and CDR2 FQNEAQ (reference sequence). V dropped 9 bases and J dropped 1 base, with 20 bases sitting between them. The authors made TCR beta cDNA from around 500 ng total RNA with a constant-region primer. Three nested multiplex PCR rounds, a slightly modified ARM-PCR method, built the TCR beta libraries. TRBV1-TRBV30 forward primers paired with a C-beta reverse primer were used in the first two PCR rounds, which ran roughly 9 cycles each. MiXCR, run by TCRdb on the multiplex PCR reads, gives a single entry per CDR3 protein. The sample shows more than 75,000 distinct CDR3 sequences, 55% to 85% of them seen only once. The source material, roughly 20-31 mg of unsorted bulk tissue, was used to co-extract RNA and DNA.

The clonotype was recovered from a middle-aged man with primary liver carcinoma and hepatitis B virus infection. Sequences were obtained from liver tumor tissue from sampling region 1. As to subset: tumor region T1, superior pole. The chain joins TRBV7-9 to TRBJ2-3, with D possibly being TRBD2 (5 bases). CDR3 DNA: TGTGCCAGTATTAACTTGGACTCAGACGGCACAGATACGCAGTATTTT. Translation: CASINLDSDGTDTQYF.